These 10 T cell receptor beta chains came from one sample sequenced in a study of control samples from healthy donors and cancer patients. Data came from immunoSEQ multiplex PCR; TCRdb stores just in-frame clones and leaves some out. The sample contains about 410,000 clones, around nine tenths of which appear only once. The specimen was PBMCs. The source of these receptors is a man aged 40-49 years with head and neck cancer.

V usage is TRBV27 and J usage is TRBJ1-3; maybe TRBD1 (5 bases). Germline lookup yields CDR1 MNHEY and CDR2 SMNVEV (reference sequence). CDR3 length: 14 amino acids. V was clipped by 5 bases and J by 2 bases, with 10 bases between them. CDR3 loop: CASSRGLAGNTIYF. In nucleotides, the CDR3 is TGTGCCAGCAGTAGGGGTTTGGCTGGAAACACCATATATTTT.

This chain links TRBV7-9 with TRBJ2-1; TRBD1 or TRBD2 may be the D gene (7 bases each). The CDR3 runs 16 residues. V was clipped by 0 bases and J by 6 bases, with 15 bases between them. Looked up from germline, CDR1 is SEHNR and CDR2 is FQNEAQ (reference sequence). The CDR3 region is CASSLARGTELNEQFF. The CDR3 nucleotides read TGTGCCAGCAGCTTAGCGCGGGGGACAGAACTCAATGAGCAGTTCTTC. The full variable domain, its missing parts supplied by reference TRBV7-9 and TRBJ2-1, is DTGVSQNPRHKITKRGQNVTFRCDPISEHNRLYWYRQTLGQGPEFLTYFQNEAQLEKSRLLSDRFSAERPKGSFSTLEIQRTEQGDSAMYLCASSLARGTELNEQFFGPGTRLTVL.

The V and J genes are TRBV6-5 and TRBJ1-1, with D hard to call. The V gene's germline CDR1 is MNHEY and CDR2 SVGAGI. V was clipped by 2 bases and J by 0 bases, with 10 bases between them. This CDR3 spans 15 amino acids. The CDR3 nucleotides are TGTGCCAGCAGTTACCAGGACGGTATGAACACTGAAGCTTTCTTT. Its protein product is CASSYQDGMNTEAFF.

This chain joins TRBV19 and TRBJ2-7; D is uncertain. Trimming removed 2 bases from V and 4 bases from J, with 12 bases in between. The CDR3 contains 14 residues. From germline, CDR1 is LNHDA and CDR2 SQIVND (reference sequence). DNA for the CDR3: TGTGCCAGTAGTATAACCCTCAACTCTTACGAGCAGTACTTC. Protein product: CASSITLNSYEQYF.

This chain links TRBV7-8 with TRBJ2-5; 8 positions match TRBD1. Germline values: CDR1 SGHVS, CDR2 FQNEAQ. J was trimmed by 5 bases and V by 5 bases; bases with no gene match: 22. There are 19 residues in the CDR3. The CDR3 protein is CASSQTRLTDGQGGETQYF. As DNA, the CDR3 is TGTGCCAGCAGCCAGACAAGACTTACCGACGGACAGGGCGGGGAGACCCAGTACTTC.

A remark on this clone: One junction end does not reproduce the germline sequence, and a read error may be involved. The chain has TRBV7-7 and TRBJ2-2; weak D call: TRBD1 (7 bases). CDR1 is SSHAT and CDR2 is FNYEAQ in the germline V gene (reference sequence). The CDR3 totals 14 residues. This CDR3 is CASSPQGGTGELFF. CDR3 bases: TGTGCTAGCAGCCCTCAGGGGGGCACCGGGGAGCTGTTTTTT. Full variable domain (remainder filled in from reference TRBV7-7 and TRBJ2-2): GAGVSQSPRYKVTKRGQDVTLRCDPISSHATLYWYQQALGQGPEFLTYFNYEAQPDKSGLPSDRFSAERPEGSISTLTIQRTEQRDSAMYRCASSPQGGTGELFFGEGSRLTVL.

This clone was recorded once. The chain links TRBV6-4 to TRBJ2-4; no firm D call. The CDR3 runs to 15 residues. Germline V gene lookup returns CDR1 MRHNA and CDR2 SNTAGT. The germline V and J ends were trimmed by 4 bases and 1 base, with 11 bases remaining between them. The CDR3 protein is CASSVNPGAKNIQYF. The CDR3 DNA reads as TGTGCCAGCAGTGTCAACCCCGGCGCCAAAAACATTCAGTACTTC.

This chain links TRBV6-2 or TRBV6-3 with TRBJ1-1; D not certain. Trimming pared 4 bases from V and 3 bases from J, leaving 9 bases between. The CDR3 covers 13 residues. Germline V gives CDR1 MNHEY, CDR2 SVGEGT. The CDR3 region is CASSSFGDTEAFF. The CDR3 DNA sequence: TGTGCCAGCAGTTCCTTCGGGGACACTGAAGCTTTCTTT.

The chain uses TRBV5-1 and TRBJ2-5; possibly TRBD1 for D (5 bases). With 2 bases removed from V and 3 bases from J, the gap between germline ends came to 8 bases. Germline CDR1 is SGHRS and CDR2 is YFSETQ. There are 13 residues in the CDR3. The CDR3 protein is CASSFSREETQYF. The CDR3 nucleotides read TGCGCCAGCAGCTTTAGCAGGGAAGAGACCCAGTACTTC.

This sequence joins TRBV5-4 and TRBJ1-2; D perhaps matches TRBD1 (5 bases). The V end lost 6 bases, the J end lost 2 bases, and 11 bases lay between the germline ends. The CDR3 consists of 13 residues. Germline values: CDR1 SGHNT, CDR2 YYREEE (reference sequence). The CDR3 DNA reads as TGTGCCAGCAACCTTGACAGAAACTATGGCTACACCTTC. It specifies CASNLDRNYGYTF.